Below, 29 T cell receptor beta chains from the same sample are listed, as sequenced in a study of CD8 T cells in Susac syndrome. With random hexamers, reverse transcription was performed on about 0.45 to 1 ug of RNA. TCRdb re-analysed the immunoSEQ multiplex PCR reads in MiXCR, keeping a single row per CDR3 protein. The sample carries hundreds of thousands of distinct CDR3 sequences, roughly 81% recorded once. Input material: CD8+ T cells from PBMCs. These receptors were obtained from a human donor with multiple sclerosis.

The rearrangement joins TRBV9 to TRBJ1-4, with TRBD1 identical over 7 bases. The CDR3 contains 14 residues. The germline V gene encodes CDR1 SGDLS and CDR2 YYNGEE. Trimming at V came to 1 base and at J to 4 bases, leaving 1 base not matched to a gene. The CDR3 here is CASSVWDSNEKLFF. CDR3 DNA: TGTGCCAGCAGCGTATGGGACAGTAATGAAAAACTGTTTTTT.

This sequence joins TRBV10-3 and TRBJ1-3, with D perhaps TRBD1 (5 bases). Trimming removed 4 bases from V and 2 bases from J, with 12 bases in between. This CDR3 is 15 amino acids long. In germline, CDR1 is ENHRY, CDR2 SYGVKD. CDR3 DNA sequence: TGTGCCATCAGTGCAGTGTCGGGGCCTGGAAACACCATATATTTT. It yields the protein CAISAVSGPGNTIYF.

The gene calls are TRBV15 and TRBJ2-2; a possible D gene is TRBD1 (6 bases). This CDR3 has 14 amino acids. The V and J ends lost 5 bases and 6 bases respectively, with 13 bases between them. Germline assignment: CDR1 LNHNV and CDR2 YYDKDF (reference sequence). This chain's CDR3 is CATSPGQTPGELFF. DNA of the CDR3: TGTGCCACCAGCCCCGGACAGACACCCGGGGAGCTGTTTTTT.

The genes are TRBV7-8 and TRBJ2-3; D may correspond to TRBD1 or TRBD2 (5 bases each). The CDR3 consists of 17 residues. Germline loops: CDR1 SGHVS, CDR2 FQNEAQ. Trimming took off 1 base at V and 6 bases at J, with 20 bases between the two ends. The CDR3 sequence: CASSLVRTGTEVDTQYF. The CDR3 coding sequence is TGTGCCAGCAGCTTAGTCAGGACCGGGACCGAGGTTGATACGCAGTATTTT.

The gene calls are TRBV2 and TRBJ1-4; the D is unclear. Trimming pared 6 bases from V and 8 bases from J, leaving 10 bases between. The CDR3 covers 12 residues. The germline gives CDR1 SNHLY, CDR2 FYNNEI. This CDR3 is CASRESNEKLFF. Written as DNA, the CDR3 is TGTGCCAGCAGAGAGAGTAACGAAAAACTGTTTTTT. Full variable domain (remainder filled in from reference TRBV2 and TRBJ1-4): EPEVTQTPSHQVTQMGQEVILRCVPISNHLYFYWYRQILGQKVEFLVSFYNNEISEKSEIFDDQFSVERPDGSNFTLKIRSTKLEDSAMYFCASRESNEKLFFGSGTQLSVL.

This clonotype was recorded once. V usage is TRBV27 and J usage is TRBJ2-1, with D perhaps matching TRBD2 (6 bases). Germline-derived CDR1 and CDR2 are MNHEY and SMNVEV (reference sequence). Trimming cost V 6 bases and J 6 bases, with 15 bases left between them. This CDR3 region has 14 residues. CDR3 nucleotide sequence: TGTGCCAGCAGAGAAGGGGTCGGGGGCAATGAGCAGTTCTTC. Protein: CASREGVGGNEQFF.

The chain employs TRBV4-2 and TRBJ2-3; D possibly corresponds to TRBD2 (6 bases). V dropped 0 bases and J dropped 10 bases, with 11 bases sitting between them. This CDR3 contains 13 residues. CDR1 is LGHNA and CDR2 is YNFKEQ in the germline V gene. CDR3: CASSQERAGPQYF. DNA for the CDR3: TGTGCCAGCAGCCAAGAACGAGCGGGTCCGCAGTATTTT.

The CDR3, as DNA: TGTGCCAGTCGCGCGGGTAGGGGAGAGACCCAGTACTTC. It codes for CASRAGRGETQYF. This chain joins TRBV14 and TRBJ2-5; D is possibly TRBD1 or TRBD2 (5 bases each). V was clipped by 9 bases and J by 4 bases, with 15 bases between them. This CDR3 spans 13 amino acids. Per germline, CDR1 SGHDN and CDR2 FVKESK.

CDR3 sequence: CAWSRRRHFTEAFF. The CDR3 DNA reads TGTGCCTGGAGTCGAAGGCGCCATTTCACTGAAGCTTTCTTT. The chain has TRBV30 and TRBJ1-1; D is unclear. Deletions cut 2 bases from V and 4 bases from J, with 14 bases between. CDR1 is GTSNPN and CDR2 is SVGIG in the germline V gene (reference sequence). The CDR3 covers 14 residues.

The chain combines TRBV5-1 with TRBJ1-2; no definite D call. This CDR3 is built from 12 residues. Germline CDR1 and CDR2: SGHRS and YFSETQ. Trimming took 7 bases from V and 2 from J, leaving 9 bases between them. In DNA, the CDR3 is TGCGCCAGCGACCGGGAGAACTATGGCTACACCTTC. Protein sequence: CASDRENYGYTF.

V usage is TRBV15 and J usage is TRBJ1-2, with D tentatively TRBD1 (5 bases). Per germline, CDR1 LNHNV and CDR2 YYDKDF (reference sequence). V dropped 3 bases and J dropped 2 bases, with 10 bases sitting between them. The CDR3 is made up of 14 amino acids. This CDR3 is CATSSNRRNYGYTF. CDR3 nucleotide sequence: TGTGCCACCAGCAGCAACAGGAGGAACTATGGCTACACCTTC.

The chain carries TRBV28 and TRBJ2-5; D may correspond to TRBD1 or TRBD2 (5 bases each). Trimming stripped 6 bases from V and 6 bases from J, with 17 bases between. Per the germline V gene, CDR1 is MDHEN and CDR2 is SYDVKM. The CDR3 extends over 14 amino acids. CDR3 nucleotides: TGTGCCAGCAGGGACGGGACCGGGCGCCAGACCCAGTACTTC. It is translated as CASRDGTGRQTQYF.

The V call is TRBV30, the J call TRBJ1-1; 7 nucleotides agree with TRBD1. V trimming: 2 bases; J trimming: 5 bases; junction bases outside the gene matches: 5. CDR3 length equals 13 residues. CDR1 and CDR2 from the germline V gene are GTSNPN and SVGIG (reference sequence). This CDR3 reads CAWSSGGRTEAFF. Written as DNA, the CDR3 is TGTGCCTGGAGTTCAGGGGGGAGGACTGAAGCTTTCTTT. The entire variable domain, with the rest obtained from reference TRBV30 and TRBJ1-1, is as follows: SQTIHQWPATLVQPVGSPLSLECTVEGTSNPNLYWYRQAAGRGLQLLFYSVGIGQISSEVPQNLSASRPQDRQFILSSKKLLLSDSGFYLCAWSSGGRTEAFFGQGTRLTVV.

The chain has TRBV27 and TRBJ2-7; D is unresolved. Germline lookup yields CDR1 MNHEY and CDR2 SMNVEV (reference sequence). The CDR3 is 15 amino acids. V gave up 2 bases and J gave up 0 bases, with 11 bases separating them. The CDR3 sequence is CASSLTPSSSYEQYF. Written as DNA, the CDR3 is TGTGCCAGCAGTTTAACCCCTTCGAGCTCCTACGAGCAGTACTTC.

This clonotype was seen a handful of times. The chain employs TRBV11-2 and TRBJ2-3; 8 nucleotides agree with TRBD1. The length of the CDR3 is 15 residues. After removal of 3 bases from V and 0 bases from J, the junction contained 2 bases not matched to a gene. CDR1 is SGHAT and CDR2 is FQNNGV in the germline V gene. For the CDR3, the DNA is TGTGCCAGCAGCTTCGGACAGGGTAGCACAGATACGCAGTATTTT. Amino acids: CASSFGQGSTDTQYF.

The rearrangement joins TRBV6-2 or TRBV6-3 to TRBJ2-5; D call uncertain. V was pared by 6 bases and J by 1 base, with 12 bases between. This CDR3 is built from 14 residues. The germline V gene encodes CDR1 MNHEY and CDR2 SVGEGT. The CDR3 reads CASSIRQSQETQYF. As DNA, the CDR3 is TGTGCCAGCAGCATTCGACAATCCCAAGAGACCCAGTACTTC.

The rearrangement uses TRBV27 and TRBJ2-3; tentatively, D is TRBD2 (6 bases). V lost 0 bases and J 2 bases, leaving 12 bases between the germline ends. CDR1 and CDR2 (germline): MNHEY, SMNVEV (reference sequence). This CDR3 contains 16 residues. The CDR3 DNA reads TGTGCCAGCAGTTTATCCGGGGCGGGACCCACAGATACGCAGTATTTT. This codes for CASSLSGAGPTDTQYF.

V and J are TRBV27 and TRBJ1-6; 8 bases match TRBD1. V lost 2 bases and J lost 10; bases outside the gene matches: 13. The CDR3 sequence is 17 residues long. CDR1 and CDR2 (germline): MNHEY, SMNVEV (reference sequence). The chain's CDR3 is CASSLNLPAGGESPLHF. In nucleotides, the CDR3 is TGTGCCAGCAGTTTAAATCTTCCGGCAGGGGGCGAATCACCCCTCCACTTT.

V is TRBV11-2 and J is TRBJ2-3, with D unclear. The CDR3 contains 12 residues. V lost 5 bases to trimming and J lost 2 bases, with 5 bases between them. Germline V gene sequence: CDR1 SGHAT, CDR2 FQNNGV. The DNA of the CDR3 is TGTGCCAGCAGCCACCTCACAGATACGCAGTATTTT. It yields the protein CASSHLTDTQYF.

A single count supports this clonotype. The genes are TRBV7-9 and TRBJ2-1, with TRBD2 matching 13 bases. This CDR3 is 18 amino acids long. J lost 3 bases, V lost 3 bases, and 8 bases had no gene match. The germline V gene encodes CDR1 SEHNR and CDR2 FQNEAQ (reference sequence). CDR3 coding DNA: TGTGCCAGCAGCTTCAGTGGACTAGCGGGAGAAGACTACAATGAGCAGTTCTTC. Encoded protein: CASSFSGLAGEDYNEQFF. The variable domain in full, completed from reference TRBV7-9 and TRBJ2-1, reads DTGVSQNPRHKITKRGQNVTFRCDPISEHNRLYWYRQTLGQGPEFLTYFQNEAQLEKSRLLSDRFSAERPKGSFSTLEIQRTEQGDSAMYLCASSFSGLAGEDYNEQFFGPGTRLTVL.

Only a few counts were recorded for this clonotype. The chain recombines TRBV12-3 or TRBV12-4 with TRBJ2-7; a weak D match, TRBD1 (6 bases). The V gene lost 6 bases and the J gene lost 6 bases, with 6 bases spanning the gap. The CDR3 length is 10 residues. The CDR3 reads CASRGAEQYF. CDR3 in DNA: TGTGCCAGCAGGGGGGCCGAGCAGTACTTC.

The chain couples TRBV6-5 to TRBJ2-1, with a weak D call TRBD1 (6 bases). The CDR3 is 13 amino acids. The germline gives CDR1 MNHEY, CDR2 SVGAGI. The V end lost 3 bases, the J end lost 5 bases, and 8 bases lay between the germline ends. DNA for the CDR3: TGTGCCAGCAGTTATTCAGGGGACAATGAGCAGTTCTTC. Translating it yields CASSYSGDNEQFF.

This chain connects TRBV14 to TRBJ2-3; D remains unclear. The germline V and J ends were trimmed by 1 base and 2 bases, with 4 bases remaining between them. The V gene's germline CDR1 is SGHDN and CDR2 FVKESK. The CDR3 loop spans 13 amino acids. The CDR3 sequence is CASSQVPTDTQYF. The CDR3 coding sequence is TGTGCCAGCAGCCAAGTACCCACAGATACGCAGTATTTT.

This clonotype was recorded a few times. This chain connects TRBV29-1 to TRBJ2-5; 7 nucleotides agree with TRBD2. This CDR3 spans 13 amino acids. CDR1 and CDR2 (germline): SQVTM, ANQGSEA. With 4 bases clipped from V and 3 bases from J, the junction kept 5 bases outside the gene matches. CDR3 loop: CSVGPGREETQYF. DNA of the CDR3: TGCAGCGTTGGTCCAGGGAGGGAAGAGACCCAGTACTTC.

J is TRBJ1-3 and V is TRBV6-5; D ambiguous. Trimming shortened V by 8 bases and J by 6 bases, and 14 bases separated the two germline ends. This CDR3 spans 13 amino acids. Germline assignment: CDR1 MNHEY and CDR2 SVGAGI. The CDR3 DNA follows: TGTGCCAGCGGCTATGGACGGCAAAACACCATATATTTT. The encoded protein is CASGYGRQNTIYF.

This clonotype appeared a single time. This chain links TRBV25-1 with TRBJ2-2; D remains ambiguous. V was clipped by 4 bases and J by 0 bases, with 6 bases between them. Germline V gene data show CDR1 as MGHDK and CDR2 as SYGVNS. The CDR3 spans 14 residues. CDR3 sequence reads: CASSGLANTGELFF. CDR3 DNA sequence: TGTGCCAGCAGTGGTCTGGCGAACACCGGGGAGCTGTTTTTT. The full variable domain, in which reference TRBV25-1 and TRBJ2-2 provide the parts outside the CDR3, is EADIYQTPRYLVIGTGKKITLECSQTMGHDKMYWYQQDPGMELHLIHYSYGVNSTEKGDLSSESTVSRIRTEHFPLTLESARPSHTSQYLCASSGLANTGELFFGEGSRLTVL.

This rearrangement joins TRBV6-2 or TRBV6-3 to TRBJ2-1, with no clear D. V was clipped by 2 bases and J by 10 bases, with 9 bases between them. The CDR3 loop spans 12 amino acids. Per germline, CDR1 MNHEY and CDR2 SVGEGT. The chain's CDR3 is CASSYPSVEQFF. The CDR3 DNA sequence: TGTGCCAGCAGTTACCCAAGCGTCGAGCAGTTCTTC.

This clonotype was picked up many times. The chain employs TRBV28 and TRBJ2-7; tentatively, D is TRBD1 (6 bases). The CDR3 is 14 amino acids. The germline V gene has CDR1 MDHEN and CDR2 SYDVKM. The germline V and J ends were trimmed by 3 bases and 0 bases, with 9 bases remaining between them. The CDR3 nucleotides are TGTGCCAGCAGTTTGACAGGATCCTCCTACGAGCAGTACTTC. Protein: CASSLTGSSYEQYF. Together with reference TRBV28 and TRBJ2-7, the CDR3 gives the full variable domain: DVKVTQSSRYLVKRTGEKVFLECVQDMDHENMFWYRQDPGLGLRLIYFSYDVKMKEKGDIPEGYSVSREKKERFSLILESASTNQTSMYLCASSLTGSSYEQYFGPGTRLTVT.

The chain is built from TRBV4-1 and TRBJ2-5; possibly TRBD1 or TRBD2 for D (6 bases each). In germline, CDR1 is MGHRA, CDR2 YSYEKL. The ends were cut back, 0 bases at V and 10 bases at J, with 21 bases in the middle. The length of the CDR3 is 16 residues. The CDR3 DNA reads as TGCGCCAGCAGCCAAGATGGAGGGGGTGCCTGGGGGGACCAGTACTTC. It encodes CASSQDGGGAWGDQYF.